Following are 25 T cell receptor beta chains from one sample sequenced in a study of blood T cells in healthy people across ages. The authors ran a second PCR of about 6 to 12 cycles using a sample-barcoded 5' primer and a J-beta primer mix. TCRdb independently ran MiXCR on the 5' RACE reads; one entry per CDR3 protein. The sample records 500,000 to 600,000 distinct CDR3 sequences, approximately 25% being singletons. Input material: blood. Receptor source: a woman in her 70s in good health.

This clonotype has more than one count but fewer than ten. Here the CDR3 reads CASSLFQQENTGELFF. The CDR3 region has the DNA TGTGCCAGCAGCTTGTTTCAACAGGAGAACACCGGGGAGCTGTTTTTT. The rearrangement uses TRBV5-5 and TRBJ2-2; D is perhaps TRBD1 (5 bases). The CDR3 extends over 16 amino acids. Per the germline V gene, CDR1 is SGHKS and CDR2 is YYEKEE (reference sequence). V lost 1 base and J lost 1, with 11 bases in between.

DNA for the CDR3: TGTGCCACCAGTGATCCCGGACGGAGCTTAAAGGACGAGCAGTACTTC. Its protein product is CATSDPGRSLKDEQYF. This chain uses TRBV24-1 with TRBJ2-5; D is undetermined. Gene TRBJ2-7 matches the end of the DNA better, so the J call may be wrong. Germline CDR1 and CDR2: KGHDR and SFDVKD. The CDR3 spans 16 residues.

This clonotype was detected a few times. The genes are TRBV20-1 and TRBJ2-5; 14 bases map to TRBD2. The last part of the DNA fits TRBJ2-1 better; the J call may be wrong. The CDR3 sequence is 15 residues long. The germline CDR1 and CDR2 sequences are DFQATT and SNEGSKA (reference sequence). This CDR3 is CSASQTSGGGNEQFF. CDR3 coding DNA: TGCAGTGCTTCCCAGACTAGCGGGGGGGGAAATGAGCAGTTCTTC.

Written as DNA, the CDR3 is TGTGCCAGCAGTTTACGCAGGGAGGCTGAAGCTTTCTTT. It codes for CASSLRREAEAFF. The V gene is TRBV27, the J gene TRBJ1-1, with a possible D match to TRBD1 (5 bases). Germline V CDR1 and CDR2: MNHEY, SMNVEV (reference sequence). V was clipped by 2 bases and J by 6 bases, with 10 bases between them. The CDR3 contains 13 residues.

This clonotype has more than one count but fewer than ten. The V and J genes are TRBV28 and TRBJ2-5, with D possibly matching TRBD2 (7 bases). The better agreement between TRBJ2-1 and the DNA end casts doubt on the J call. From germline, CDR1 is MDHEN and CDR2 SYDVKM. This CDR3 contains 15 residues. The CDR3 region is CASSRVRGPGNEQFF. The CDR3 DNA sequence: TGTGCCAGCAGTCGGGTGCGGGGGCCGGGAAATGAGCAGTTCTTC.

This clonotype has ten or more counts. The rearrangement links TRBV24-1 to TRBJ2-1, with D maybe TRBD2 (6 bases). V lost 4 bases, J lost 0 bases, and 18 bases lay in between. Germline CDR1 reads KGHDR; CDR2 reads SFDVKD. The CDR3 sequence is 18 residues long. The CDR3 sequence is CATSDVSGLPSSYNEQFF. The DNA for the CDR3 is TGTGCCACCAGTGACGTATCGGGACTTCCGAGCTCCTACAATGAGCAGTTCTTC.

This clonotype was detected a few times. The chain recombines TRBV28 with TRBJ1-1, with D unresolved. Germline V CDR1 and CDR2: MDHEN, SYDVKM. Trimming removed 2 bases at V and 4 bases at J, with 8 bases between. The CDR3 has 13 amino acids. Here the CDR3 DNA reads TGTGCCAGCAGTTTACAGGTTCCCACTGAAGCTTTCTTT. Amino acid sequence: CASSLQVPTEAFF. Filled out from reference TRBV28 and TRBJ1-1, the complete variable domain reads DVKVTQSSRYLVKRTGEKVFLECVQDMDHENMFWYRQDPGLGLRLIYFSYDVKMKEKGDIPEGYSVSREKKERFSLILESASTNQTSMYLCASSLQVPTEAFFGQGTRLTVV.

This clonotype was counted a few times. The rearrangement joins TRBV4-3 to TRBJ2-7; 7 bases are shared with TRBD1. CDR3 size: 14 residues. Per germline, CDR1 LGHNA and CDR2 YSLEER. J gave up 5 bases and V 4 bases, and 8 bases lay outside the gene matches. CDR3 sequence reads: CASSLRDSLHEQYF. The CDR3, as DNA: TGCGCCAGCAGCCTTCGGGACAGTCTCCACGAGCAGTACTTC.

A note on this clonotype: At one end, the junction sequence differs from germline, possibly due to a read error. This rearrangement joins TRBV7-2 to TRBJ1-2; TRBD1 aligns across 9 bases. This CDR3 contains 15 residues. Germline values: CDR1 SGHTA, CDR2 FQGNSA. CDR3 sequence (DNA): TGTGCCTGCAGCTTAGGGGGAACAGGGGGCTTGGGCTACACCTTC. Encoded protein: CACSLGGTGGLGYTF. The variable domain in full, with the rest retrieved from reference TRBV7-2 and TRBJ1-2, is GAGVSQSPSNKVTEKGKDVELRCDPISGHTALYWYRQSLGQGLEFLIYFQGNSAPDKSGLPSDRFSAERTGGSVSTLTIQRTQQEDSAVYLCACSLGGTGGLGYTFGSGTRLTVV.

The chain combines TRBV4-2 with TRBJ2-7; D is possibly TRBD2 (6 bases). The CDR3 contains 14 residues. The V end lost 0 bases, the J end lost 7 bases, and 13 bases lay between the germline ends. CDR1 is LGHNA, CDR2 YNFKEQ, per germline. This CDR3 is CASSQDWLAREQYF. The CDR3 region has the DNA TGTGCCAGCAGCCAAGATTGGCTAGCGCGTGAGCAGTACTTC.

The rearrangement joins TRBV11-2 to TRBJ2-7; 10 bases map to TRBD1. The junction had 6 bases not matched to a gene; V was cut back by 4 bases and J by 3 bases. This CDR3 spans 15 amino acids. Germline loops: CDR1 SGHAT, CDR2 FQNNGV. The DNA of the CDR3 is TGTGCCAGCAGCTCGGGACAGGGGTCTAACTACGAGCAGTACTTC. Its protein product is CASSSGQGSNYEQYF.

The rearrangement uses TRBV27 and TRBJ2-3; D may be TRBD2 (5 bases). Per the germline V gene, CDR1 is MNHEY and CDR2 is SMNVEV (reference sequence). The CDR3 covers 15 residues. Trimming removed 2 bases at V and 3 bases at J, with 12 bases between. This chain's CDR3 is CASSLRRTETDTQYF. The CDR3 nucleotides are TGTGCCAGCAGTTTAAGAAGGACTGAGACAGATACGCAGTATTTT.

This clonotype showed up just a few times. The chain recombines TRBV12-3 or TRBV12-4 with TRBJ1-1, with no clear D. Trimming shortened V by 7 bases and J by 1 base, and 13 bases separated the two germline ends. This CDR3 is built from 14 residues. CDR3 protein: CASNPDRRNTEAFF. Written as DNA, the CDR3 is TGTGCCAGCAACCCGGATCGTCGGAACACTGAAGCTTTCTTT.

There are a few counts of this clonotype. The chain carries TRBV10-3 and TRBJ2-7; D unresolved. CDR3 length: 11 amino acids. V was trimmed by 0 bases and J by 6 bases, leaving 3 bases between them. Germline CDR1 is ENHRY and CDR2 is SYGVKD. The DNA for the CDR3 is TGTGCCATCAGTGAGTCGGGCGAGCAGTACTTC. This translates into CAISESGEQYF.

This clonotype was observed a handful of times. This sequence joins TRBV2 and TRBJ2-1; D is possibly TRBD2 (5 bases). The CDR3 is 16 amino acids. The V end lost 0 bases, the J end lost 10 bases, and 19 bases lay between the germline ends. CDR1 SNHLY and CDR2 FYNNEI come from the germline V gene. The CDR3 spells CASSEARRFPGREQFF. CDR3 coding DNA: TGTGCCAGCAGTGAAGCGAGGAGGTTCCCGGGAAGGGAGCAGTTCTTC.

Worth noting for this clonotype: At one end, the junction sequence differs from germline, possibly due to a read error. The chain couples TRBV6-1 to TRBJ1-6; perhaps TRBD1 as D (5 bases). Per the germline V gene, CDR1 is MNHNS and CDR2 is SASEGT. The length of the CDR3 is 14 residues. This CDR3 reads CTSSSPGRGLPLHF. Here the CDR3 DNA reads TGTACCAGCAGCTCACCGGGACGGGGTCTCCCCCTCCACTTT.

CDR3 in DNA: TGTGCCAGCAGCCCAGCGCGGGAAGCTTTCTTT. Its translation is CASSPAREAFF. This chain uses TRBV7-2 with TRBJ1-1; D is ambiguous. The CDR3 sequence is 11 residues long. CDR1 is SGHTA, CDR2 FQGNSA, per germline. The ends were cut back, 5 bases at V and 8 bases at J, with 9 bases in the middle.

This clonotype was seen a few times. One end of the junction fails to match germline, which may point to a read error. The V and J genes are TRBV5-1 and TRBJ2-1; 9 bases map to TRBD2. Germline V gene lookup returns CDR1 SGHRS and CDR2 YFSETQ. The CDR3 sequence is 15 residues long. The CDR3 sequence is CAGSLVAGEYNEQFF. The CDR3 nucleotides are TGCGCCGGCAGCTTGGTAGCGGGGGAGTACAATGAGCAGTTCTTC.

This clonotype was seen only a few times. The chain is built from TRBV20-1 and TRBJ2-5, with TRBD1 identical over 8 bases. Germline loops: CDR1 DFQATT, CDR2 SNEGSKA (reference sequence). V dropped 0 bases and J dropped 5; count of bases not matched to a gene: 11. The CDR3 has 16 residues. In DNA, the CDR3 is TGCAGTGCTAGAGATCCGGGTGGGAGGACAGGGGAGACCCAGTACTTC. Protein: CSARDPGGRTGETQYF.

V gene TRBV6-5 combines with J gene TRBJ2-1; D is possibly TRBD2 (6 bases). Germline V gene sequence: CDR1 MNHEY, CDR2 SVGAGI. The CDR3 has 15 amino acids. Trimming pared 6 bases from V and 5 bases from J, leaving 17 bases between. The CDR3 DNA is TGTGCCAGCAGGGACGGGACTGGAAAAGACAATGAGCAGTTCTTC. Its protein product is CASRDGTGKDNEQFF.

The chain couples TRBV20-1 to TRBJ1-2; 9 bases are shared with TRBD1. V lost 6 bases, J lost 0 bases, and 5 bases stayed unmatched. This CDR3 comprises 14 residues. Per the germline V gene, CDR1 is DFQATT and CDR2 is SNEGSKA (reference sequence). The CDR3 reads CSAGTGNANYGYTF. CDR3 bases: TGCAGTGCAGGGACAGGGAACGCTAACTATGGCTACACCTTC.

In the case of this clonotype: This is likely a read error, given that the CDR3 carries no conserved phenylalanine or tryptophan at its end. The CDR3 DNA follows: TGCAGTGCTAGAAATCAGGTCGGGGGGCTAAGAACGCAGTATCTT. Encoded protein: CSARNQVGGLRTQYL. The chain joins TRBV20-1 to TRBJ2-3; D might be TRBD2 (7 bases). This CDR3 region has 15 residues. Trimming cost V 2 bases and J 9 bases, with 21 bases left between them. From germline, CDR1 is DFQATT and CDR2 SNEGSKA (reference sequence).

This clonotype was seen once. The V gene is TRBV12-5, the J gene TRBJ1-1; D is possibly TRBD1 (6 bases). The V and J ends lost 5 bases and 5 bases respectively, with 15 bases between them. In germline, CDR1 is LGHNT, CDR2 FRNRAP. The length of the CDR3 is 14 residues. The CDR3 DNA follows: TGTGCTAGTGGTGGGTACAGAGGGGGAACTGAAGCTTTCTTT. As protein: CASGGYRGGTEAFF. Full variable domain (rest looked up from reference TRBV12-5 and TRBJ1-1): DARVTQTPRHKVTEMGQEVTMRCQPILGHNTVFWYRQTMMQGLELLAYFRNRAPLDDSGMPKDRFSAEMPDATLATLKIQPSEPRDSAVYFCASGGYRGGTEAFFGQGTRLTVV.

This clonotype was picked up a small number of times. This rearrangement joins TRBV5-6 to TRBJ1-4, with no clear D. With 0 bases removed from V and 11 bases from J, the gap between germline ends came to 14 bases. CDR1 is SGHDT and CDR2 is YYEEEE in the germline V gene. This CDR3 spans 14 amino acids. CDR3 protein: CASSLGHLEAKLFF. The DNA for the CDR3 is TGTGCCAGCAGCTTGGGACACCTCGAGGCGAAACTGTTTTTT.

The V call is TRBV29-1, the J call TRBJ2-5, with 10 bases aligning to TRBD2. Germline lookup yields CDR1 SQVTM and CDR2 ANQGSEA. The junction had 5 bases not matched to a gene; V was cut back by 3 bases and J by 4 bases. The CDR3 runs to 14 residues. The CDR3 sequence: CSVDSGGAGETQYF. The DNA for the CDR3 is TGCAGCGTTGACAGCGGGGGGGCTGGAGAGACCCAGTACTTC.